This T cell receptor (beta chain) derives from a study of neoadjuvant nivolumab and ipilimumab in lung cancer. Study-level background: Patients got nivolumab 3 mg/kg on days 1, 15 and 29; combination added ipilimumab 1 mg/kg day 1. Study results and limitations: Compared with tumor-adjacent uninvolved lung, resected tumors showed greater richness and clonality. Only two of four nivolumab-treated tumors gained richness and clonality by surgery. Resected-tumor TCR richness correlated positively with pretherapy blood richness.

Notes on this clone: Its antigen remains unknown.

Looked up from germline, CDR1 is MNHEY and CDR2 is SVGAGI. The CDR3 is made up of 15 amino acids. Trimming removed 7 bases from V and 3 bases from J, with 19 bases in between. The protocol was immunoSEQ multiplex PCR, while the TCRdb copy is restricted to in-frame clones and leaves out a portion. This sample has about 27,000 clones, with roughly three quarters found just once. Source: tumor tissue, taken after neoadjuvant nivolumab, alone or with ipilimumab, at or shortly before surgery. The clonotype originates from an adult with non-small cell lung cancer. The chain carries TRBV6-5 and TRBJ2-7; D is perhaps TRBD1 (7 bases). CDR3 sequence reads: CASTSPGDRNYEQYF. Written as DNA, the CDR3 is TGTGCCAGCACCTCGCCGGGGGACAGAAACTACGAGCAGTACTTC.